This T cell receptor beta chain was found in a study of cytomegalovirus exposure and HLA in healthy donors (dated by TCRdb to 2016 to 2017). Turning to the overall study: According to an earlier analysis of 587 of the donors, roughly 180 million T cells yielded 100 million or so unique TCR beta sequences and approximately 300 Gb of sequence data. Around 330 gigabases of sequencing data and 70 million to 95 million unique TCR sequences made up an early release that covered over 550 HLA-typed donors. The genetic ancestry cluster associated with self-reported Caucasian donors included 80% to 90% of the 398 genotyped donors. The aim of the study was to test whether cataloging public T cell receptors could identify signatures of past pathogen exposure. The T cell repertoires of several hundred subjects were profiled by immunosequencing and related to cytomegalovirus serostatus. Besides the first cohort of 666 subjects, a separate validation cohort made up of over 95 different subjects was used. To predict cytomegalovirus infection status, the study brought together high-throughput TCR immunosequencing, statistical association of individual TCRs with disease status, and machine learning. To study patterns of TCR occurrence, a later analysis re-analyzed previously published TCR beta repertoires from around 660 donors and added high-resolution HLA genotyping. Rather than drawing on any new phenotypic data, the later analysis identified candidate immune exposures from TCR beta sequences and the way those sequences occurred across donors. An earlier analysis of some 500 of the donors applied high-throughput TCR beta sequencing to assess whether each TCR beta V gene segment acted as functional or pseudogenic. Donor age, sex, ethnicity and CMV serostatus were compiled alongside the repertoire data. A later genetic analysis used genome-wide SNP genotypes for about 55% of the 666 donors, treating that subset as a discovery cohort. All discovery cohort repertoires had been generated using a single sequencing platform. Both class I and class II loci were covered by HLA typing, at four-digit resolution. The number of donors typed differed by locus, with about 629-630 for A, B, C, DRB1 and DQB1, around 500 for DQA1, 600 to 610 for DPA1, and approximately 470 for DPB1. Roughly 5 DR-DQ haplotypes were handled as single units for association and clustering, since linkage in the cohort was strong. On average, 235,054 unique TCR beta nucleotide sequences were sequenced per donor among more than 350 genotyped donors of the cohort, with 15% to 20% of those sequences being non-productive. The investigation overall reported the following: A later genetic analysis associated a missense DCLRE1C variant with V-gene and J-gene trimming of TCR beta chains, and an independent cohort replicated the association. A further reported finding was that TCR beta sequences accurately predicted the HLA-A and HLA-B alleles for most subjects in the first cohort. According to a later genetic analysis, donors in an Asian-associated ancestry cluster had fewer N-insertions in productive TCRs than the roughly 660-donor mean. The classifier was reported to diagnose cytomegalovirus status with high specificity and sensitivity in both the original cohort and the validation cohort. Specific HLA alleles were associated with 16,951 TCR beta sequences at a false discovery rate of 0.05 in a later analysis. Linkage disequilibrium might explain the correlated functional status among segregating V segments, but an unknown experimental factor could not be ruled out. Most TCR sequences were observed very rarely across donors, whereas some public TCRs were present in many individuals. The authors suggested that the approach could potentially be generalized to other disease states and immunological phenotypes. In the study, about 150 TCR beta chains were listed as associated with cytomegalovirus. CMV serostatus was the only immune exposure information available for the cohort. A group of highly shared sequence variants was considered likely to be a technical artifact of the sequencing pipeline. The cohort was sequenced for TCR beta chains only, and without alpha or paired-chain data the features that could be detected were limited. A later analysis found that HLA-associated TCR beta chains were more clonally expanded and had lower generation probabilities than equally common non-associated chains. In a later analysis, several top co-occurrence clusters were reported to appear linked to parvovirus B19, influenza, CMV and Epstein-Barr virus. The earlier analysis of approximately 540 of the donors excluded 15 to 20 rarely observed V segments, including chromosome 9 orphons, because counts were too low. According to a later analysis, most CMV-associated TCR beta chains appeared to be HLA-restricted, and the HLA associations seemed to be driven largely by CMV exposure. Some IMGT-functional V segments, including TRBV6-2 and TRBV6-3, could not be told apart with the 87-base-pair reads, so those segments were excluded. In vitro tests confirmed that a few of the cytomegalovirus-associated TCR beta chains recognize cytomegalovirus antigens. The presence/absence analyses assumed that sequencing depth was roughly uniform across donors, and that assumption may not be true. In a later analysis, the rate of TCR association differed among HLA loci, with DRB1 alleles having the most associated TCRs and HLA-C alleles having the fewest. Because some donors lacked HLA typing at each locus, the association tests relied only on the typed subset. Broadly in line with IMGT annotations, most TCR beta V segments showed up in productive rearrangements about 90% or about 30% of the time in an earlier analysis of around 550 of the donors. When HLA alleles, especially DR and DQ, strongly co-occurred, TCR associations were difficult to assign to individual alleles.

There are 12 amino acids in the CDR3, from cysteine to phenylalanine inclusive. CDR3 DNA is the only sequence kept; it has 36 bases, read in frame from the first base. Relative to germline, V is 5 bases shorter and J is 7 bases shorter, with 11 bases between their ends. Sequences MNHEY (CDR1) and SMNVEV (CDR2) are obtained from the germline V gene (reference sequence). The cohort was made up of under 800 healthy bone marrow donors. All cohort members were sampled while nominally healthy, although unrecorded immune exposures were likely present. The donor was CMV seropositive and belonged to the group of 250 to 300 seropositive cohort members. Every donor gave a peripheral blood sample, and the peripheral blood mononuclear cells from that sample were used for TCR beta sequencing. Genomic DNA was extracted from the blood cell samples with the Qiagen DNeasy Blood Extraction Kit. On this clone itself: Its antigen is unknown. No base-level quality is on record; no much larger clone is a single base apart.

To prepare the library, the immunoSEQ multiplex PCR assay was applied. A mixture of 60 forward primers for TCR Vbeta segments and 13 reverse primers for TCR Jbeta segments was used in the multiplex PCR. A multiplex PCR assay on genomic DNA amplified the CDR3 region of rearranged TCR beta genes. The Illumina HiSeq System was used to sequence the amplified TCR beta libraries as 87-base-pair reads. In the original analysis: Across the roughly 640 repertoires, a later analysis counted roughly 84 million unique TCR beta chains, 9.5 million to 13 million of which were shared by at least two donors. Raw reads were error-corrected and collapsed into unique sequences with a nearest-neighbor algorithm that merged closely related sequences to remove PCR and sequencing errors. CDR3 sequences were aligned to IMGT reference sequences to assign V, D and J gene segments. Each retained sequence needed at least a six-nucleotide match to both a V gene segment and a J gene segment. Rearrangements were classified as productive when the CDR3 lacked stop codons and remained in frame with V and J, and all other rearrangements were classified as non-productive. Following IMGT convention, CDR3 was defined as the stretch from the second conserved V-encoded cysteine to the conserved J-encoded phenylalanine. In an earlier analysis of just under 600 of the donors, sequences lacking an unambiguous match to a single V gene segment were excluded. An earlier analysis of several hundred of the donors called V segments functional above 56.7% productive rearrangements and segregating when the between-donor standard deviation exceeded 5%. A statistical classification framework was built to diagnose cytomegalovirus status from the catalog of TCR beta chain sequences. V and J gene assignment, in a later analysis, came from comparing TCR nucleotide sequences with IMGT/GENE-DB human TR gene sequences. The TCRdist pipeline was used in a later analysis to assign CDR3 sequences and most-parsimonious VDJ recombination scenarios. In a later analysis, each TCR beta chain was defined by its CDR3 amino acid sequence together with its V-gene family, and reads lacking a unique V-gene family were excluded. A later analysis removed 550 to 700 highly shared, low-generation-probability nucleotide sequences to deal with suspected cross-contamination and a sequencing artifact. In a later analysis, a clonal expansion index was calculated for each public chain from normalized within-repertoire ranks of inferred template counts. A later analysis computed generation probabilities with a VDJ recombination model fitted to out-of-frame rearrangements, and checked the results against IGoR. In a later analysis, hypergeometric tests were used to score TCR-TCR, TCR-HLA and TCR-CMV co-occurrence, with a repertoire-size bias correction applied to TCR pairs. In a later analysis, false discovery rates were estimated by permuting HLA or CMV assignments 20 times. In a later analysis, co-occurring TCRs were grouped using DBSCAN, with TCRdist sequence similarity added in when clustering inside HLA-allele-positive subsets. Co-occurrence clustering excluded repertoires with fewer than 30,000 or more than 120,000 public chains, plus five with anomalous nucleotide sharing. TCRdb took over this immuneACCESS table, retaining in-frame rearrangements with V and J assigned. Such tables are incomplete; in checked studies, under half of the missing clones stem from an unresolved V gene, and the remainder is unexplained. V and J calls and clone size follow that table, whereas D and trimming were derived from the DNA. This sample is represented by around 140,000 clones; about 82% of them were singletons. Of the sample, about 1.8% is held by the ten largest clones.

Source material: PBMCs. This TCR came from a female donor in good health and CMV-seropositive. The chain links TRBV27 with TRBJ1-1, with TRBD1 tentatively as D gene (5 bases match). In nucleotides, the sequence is TGTGCCAGCAGTGGGGGGTGGGGTGAAGCTTTCTTT. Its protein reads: CASSGGWGEAFF.